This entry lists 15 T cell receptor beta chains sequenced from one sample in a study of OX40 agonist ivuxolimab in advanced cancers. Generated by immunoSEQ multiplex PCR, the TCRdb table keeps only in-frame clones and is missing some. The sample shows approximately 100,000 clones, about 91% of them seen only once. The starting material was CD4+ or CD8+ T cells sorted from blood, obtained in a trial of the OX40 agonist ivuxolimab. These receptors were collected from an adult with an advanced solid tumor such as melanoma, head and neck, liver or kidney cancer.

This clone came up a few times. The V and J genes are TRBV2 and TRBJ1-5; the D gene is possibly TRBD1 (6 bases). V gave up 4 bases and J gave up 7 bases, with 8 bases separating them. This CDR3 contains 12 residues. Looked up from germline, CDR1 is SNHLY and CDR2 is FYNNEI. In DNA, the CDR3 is TGTGCCAGCAGTGCAGGGGCCCAGCCCCAGCATTTT. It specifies CASSAGAQPQHF.

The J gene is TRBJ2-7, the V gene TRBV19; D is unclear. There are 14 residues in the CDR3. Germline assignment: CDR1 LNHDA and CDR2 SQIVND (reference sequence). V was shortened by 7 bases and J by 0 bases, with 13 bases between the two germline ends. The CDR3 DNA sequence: TGTGCCAGTATGCCCTCGGAAAGCTCCTACGAGCAGTACTTC. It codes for CASMPSESSYEQYF.

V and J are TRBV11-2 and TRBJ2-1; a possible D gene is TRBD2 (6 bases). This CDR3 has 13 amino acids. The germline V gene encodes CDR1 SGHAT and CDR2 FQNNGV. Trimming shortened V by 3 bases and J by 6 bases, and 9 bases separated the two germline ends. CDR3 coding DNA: TGTGCCAGCAGCTTCGGACTATTCAATGAGCAGTTCTTC. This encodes CASSFGLFNEQFF.

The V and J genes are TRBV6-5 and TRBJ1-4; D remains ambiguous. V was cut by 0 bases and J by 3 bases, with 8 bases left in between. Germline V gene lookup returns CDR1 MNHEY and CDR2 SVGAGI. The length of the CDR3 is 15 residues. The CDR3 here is CASSYSSQSNEKLFF. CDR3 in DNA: TGTGCCAGCAGTTACTCGAGTCAGTCTAATGAAAAACTGTTTTTT.

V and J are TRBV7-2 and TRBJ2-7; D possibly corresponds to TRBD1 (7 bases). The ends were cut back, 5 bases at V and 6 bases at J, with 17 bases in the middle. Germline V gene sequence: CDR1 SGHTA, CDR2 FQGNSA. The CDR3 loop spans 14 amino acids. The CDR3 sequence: CASSPSGDSREQYF. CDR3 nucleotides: TGTGCCAGCAGCCCATCGGGGGACAGTCGCGAGCAGTACTTC. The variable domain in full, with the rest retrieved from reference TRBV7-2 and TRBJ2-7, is GAGVSQSPSNKVTEKGKDVELRCDPISGHTALYWYRQSLGQGLEFLIYFQGNSAPDKSGLPSDRFSAERTGGSVSTLTIQRTQQEDSAVYLCASSPSGDSREQYFGPGTRLTVT.

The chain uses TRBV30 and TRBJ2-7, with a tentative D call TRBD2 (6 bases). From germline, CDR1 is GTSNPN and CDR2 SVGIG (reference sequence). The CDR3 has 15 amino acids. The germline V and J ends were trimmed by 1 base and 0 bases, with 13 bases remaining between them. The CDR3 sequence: CAWSAGAGTSYEQYF. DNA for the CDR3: TGTGCCTGGAGTGCCGGGGCGGGGACCTCCTACGAGCAGTACTTC.

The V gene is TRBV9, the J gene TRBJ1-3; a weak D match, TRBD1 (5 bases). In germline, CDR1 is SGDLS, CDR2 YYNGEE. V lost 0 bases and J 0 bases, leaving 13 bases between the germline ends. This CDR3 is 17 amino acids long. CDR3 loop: CASSVAGTASSGNTIYF. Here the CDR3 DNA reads TGTGCCAGCAGCGTAGCTGGGACGGCGAGCTCTGGAAACACCATATATTTT.

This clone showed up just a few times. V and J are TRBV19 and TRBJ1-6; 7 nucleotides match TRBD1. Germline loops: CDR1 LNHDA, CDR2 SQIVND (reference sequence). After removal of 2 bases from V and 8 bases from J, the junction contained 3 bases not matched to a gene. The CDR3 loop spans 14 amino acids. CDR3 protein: CASSIQGGDSPLHF. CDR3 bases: TGTGCCAGTAGTATACAGGGGGGGGATTCACCCCTCCACTTT.

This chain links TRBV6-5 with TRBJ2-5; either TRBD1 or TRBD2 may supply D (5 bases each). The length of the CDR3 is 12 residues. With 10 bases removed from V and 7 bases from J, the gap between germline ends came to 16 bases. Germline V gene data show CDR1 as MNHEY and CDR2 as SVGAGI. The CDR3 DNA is TGTGCCACCCAAGGGACGGGCGGGACCCAGTACTTC. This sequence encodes CATQGTGGTQYF.

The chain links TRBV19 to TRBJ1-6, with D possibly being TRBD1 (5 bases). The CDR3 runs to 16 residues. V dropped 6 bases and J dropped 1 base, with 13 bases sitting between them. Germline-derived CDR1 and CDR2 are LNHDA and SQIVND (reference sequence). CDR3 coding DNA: TGTGCCAGTAGCGACGCCGGGGGGTCCTATAATTCACCCCTCCACTTT. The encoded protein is CASSDAGGSYNSPLHF.

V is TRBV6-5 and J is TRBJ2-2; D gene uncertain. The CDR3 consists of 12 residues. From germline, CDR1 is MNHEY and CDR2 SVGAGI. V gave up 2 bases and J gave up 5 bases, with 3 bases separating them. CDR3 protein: CASSYATGELFF. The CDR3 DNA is TGTGCCAGCAGTTACGCAACCGGGGAGCTGTTTTTT.

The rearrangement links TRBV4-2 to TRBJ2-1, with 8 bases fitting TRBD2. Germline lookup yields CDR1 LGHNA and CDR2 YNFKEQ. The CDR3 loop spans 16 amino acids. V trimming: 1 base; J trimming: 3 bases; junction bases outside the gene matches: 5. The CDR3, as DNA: TGTGCCAGCAGCCAAGTTGGGAGCGGGGGCTACAATGAGCAGTTCTTC. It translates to CASSQVGSGGYNEQFF.

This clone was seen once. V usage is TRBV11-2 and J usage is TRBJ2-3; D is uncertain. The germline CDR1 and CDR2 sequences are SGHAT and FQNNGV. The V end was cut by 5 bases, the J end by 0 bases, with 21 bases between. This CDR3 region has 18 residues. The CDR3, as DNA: TGTGCCAGCAGCCTAACAAAAACGACTGGCGCTAGCACAGATACGCAGTATTTT. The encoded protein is CASSLTKTTGASTDTQYF.

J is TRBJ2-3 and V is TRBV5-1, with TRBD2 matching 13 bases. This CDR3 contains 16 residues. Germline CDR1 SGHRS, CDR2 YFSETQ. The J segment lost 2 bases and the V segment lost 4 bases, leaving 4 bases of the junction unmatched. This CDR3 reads CASSLLAGGSTDTQYF. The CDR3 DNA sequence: TGCGCCAGCAGCCTACTAGCGGGAGGGTCCACAGATACGCAGTATTTT. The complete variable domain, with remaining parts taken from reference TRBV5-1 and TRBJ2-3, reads KAGVTQTPRYLIKTRGQQVTLSCSPISGHRSVSWYQQTPGQGLQFLFEYFSETQRNKGNFPGRFSGRQFSNSRSEMNVSTLELGDSALYLCASSLLAGGSTDTQYFGPGTRLTVL.

The CDR3 reads CASSPPSGSADTQYF. In nucleotides, the CDR3 is TGTGCCAGCAGCCCCCCTAGCGGGAGTGCAGATACGCAGTATTTT. The chain recombines TRBV7-3 with TRBJ2-3; 10 positions agree with TRBD2. The J segment lost 4 bases and the V segment lost 5 bases, leaving 6 bases of the junction unmatched. The germline V gene encodes CDR1 SGHTA and CDR2 FQGTGA. The CDR3 covers 15 residues.